This T cell receptor (beta chain) came from a study of regulatory T cells in long-lasting Graves disease. Study-level findings and limits: The study found TRBV28, TRBJ1-2 and TRBJ2-5 favored in persistent disease.

The germline CDR1 and CDR2 sequences are KGHSH and LQKENI. The V end lost 1 base, the J end lost 5 bases, and 8 bases lay between the germline ends. The CDR3 is 13 residues long. On this clonotype: The antigen is not known.

Time point denoted: newly diagnosed GD, antithyroid drugs for less than 3 months. PBMC RNA served as the TCR library source. In each case, Graves' disease was diagnosed per American Thyroid Association guidelines. The authors built TCR beta libraries using iRepertoire HTBI primers and Arm-PCR of CDR3 regions. A single record per CDR3 protein comes from TCRdb applying MiXCR to the multiplex PCR reads. Among fewer than 450,000 distinct CDR3 sequences listed, approximately 16% were seen once. The same specimen was also included in a second study, on T cells in Graves' hyperthyroidism and ophthalmopathy.

This receptor was taken from a woman between 35 and 50 years old with Graves disease. The rearrangement joins TRBV18 to TRBJ1-1; D call uncertain. The sample was peripheral blood mononuclear cells (PBMCs), taken at new diagnosis, from a patient treated with antithyroid drugs. CDR3 sequence: CASSPQGGTEAFF. The CDR3 nucleotides read TGTGCCAGCTCACCACAGGGTGGGACTGAAGCTTTCTTT. Using reference TRBV18 and TRBJ1-1 for the parts outside the CDR3, the full variable domain is NAGVMQNPRHLVRRRGQEARLRCSPMKGHSHVYWYRQLPEEGLKFMVYLQKENIIDESGMPKERFSAEFPKEGPSILRIQQVVRGDSAAYFCASSPQGGTEAFFGQGTRLTVV.